Listed below are T cell receptor beta chains from one sample, sequenced in a study of OX40 agonist ivuxolimab in advanced cancers. Clones were sequenced by immunoSEQ multiplex PCR, and TCRdb holds only the in-frame ones, with some missing. This table holds just over 95,000 clones, roughly 89% found once. The material sequenced was CD4+ or CD8+ T cells sorted from blood, taken in a trial of the OX40 agonist ivuxolimab. The origin of the receptors is an adult with an advanced solid tumor such as melanoma, head and neck, liver or kidney cancer. Each CDR3 is given with its conserved first and last residue. The D gene is left open where the match is weak. Some rows mark clone size as missing; the rest say once, few, many or name a class of expanded clone.

v_gene	d_gene	j_gene	abundance	CDR3nt	CDR3aa
TRBV19	TRBD1	TRBJ1-5	.	TGTGCCAGTAGGACAGGGGCTAGCAATCAGCCCCAGCATTTT	CASRTGASNQPQHF
TRBV10-3	TRBD1	TRBJ2-5	once	TGTGCCATCAGCCAGGGGGAAGGCCTTGTCGGGACCCAGTACTTC	CAISQGEGLVGTQYF
TRBV11-2	.	TRBJ1-5	.	TGTGCCAGCAGCGTAGACAGATTCAATCAGCCCCAGCATTTT	CASSVDRFNQPQHF
TRBV4-2	.	TRBJ2-2	.	TGTGCCAGCAGCCAAGATAGTCGGGTGAGGGGCACCGGGGAGCTGTTTTTT	CASSQDSRVRGTGELFF
TRBV11-2	.	TRBJ2-7	.	TGTGCCAGCAGCTCCCCCCGCGGGGACAGCTACGAGCAGTACTTC	CASSSPRGDSYEQYF
TRBV6-5	.	TRBJ2-2	.	TGTGCCAGCAGTTATCGGTGGGACACCGGGGAGCTGTTTTTT	CASSYRWDTGELFF
TRBV5-1	.	TRBJ1-2	once	TGCGCCAGCAGCTTGGCCTTATACGGGACTAACTATGGCTACACCTTC	CASSLALYGTNYGYTF
TRBV25-1	TRBD1	TRBJ2-5	.	TGTGCCAGCAAATCGGACAGGGCGGGCGAACAAGAGACCCAGTACTTC	CASKSDRAGEQETQYF
TRBV7-3	.	TRBJ2-2	.	TGTGCCAGCAGCGCGACCGGGACCCCGTCCGGGGAGCTGTTTTTT	CASSATGTPSGELFF
TRBV28	.	TRBJ1-2	.	TGTGCCAGCAGTTCTCCGGCCTATGGCTACACCTTC	CASSSPAYGYTF
TRBV29-1	.	TRBJ2-7	.	TGCAGCGTTGGAAGTACGGCAGCCTACGAGCAGTACTTC	CSVGSTAAYEQYF
TRBV19	.	TRBJ2-7	.	TGTGCCAGTAGTAAAACCACAGGGAAGGGAGGCTACGAGCAGTACTTC	CASSKTTGKGGYEQYF
TRBV6-1	.	TRBJ2-1	.	TGTGCCAGCAGTGAAACTCGACCACCCCTGAAGGAGTTCTTC	CASSETRPPLKEFF
TRBV6-5	.	TRBJ2-7	once	TGTGCCAGCAGTGAAGCCCGGTCTGGCGGGCAGTACTTC	CASSEARSGGQYF
TRBV4-1	TRBD1	TRBJ1-6	.	TGCGCCAGCAGTGTAGAGGGGGCCTCACCCCTCCACTTT	CASSVEGASPLHF
TRBV5-1	TRBD2	TRBJ2-2	.	TGCGCCAGCAGCTTAGCGGGAGGGGACACCGGGGAGCTGTTTTTT	CASSLAGGDTGELFF
TRBV2	TRBD1	TRBJ2-3	.	TGTGCCAGCAGGTGGGACAGGGGGGGAACAGATACGCAGTATTTT	CASRWDRGGTDTQYF
TRBV18	TRBD2	TRBJ2-7	once	TGTGCCAGTAGCGGGACACTCCGCGAGCAGTACTTC	CASSGTLREQYF
TRBV7-2	TRBD2	TRBJ2-2	.	TGTGCCAGCAGCTTAGATGCAGCGGGGGGCCGGGAGCTGTTTTTT	CASSLDAAGGRELFF
TRBV11-2	TRBD2	TRBJ2-1	.	TGTGCCAGCAGCTTAGGGGGAGGGGCTTCCTACAATGAGCAGTTCTTC	CASSLGGGASYNEQFF
TRBV2	TRBD2	TRBJ2-1	.	TGTGCCAGCAGTCCTAGCGGGGCCTCCTACAATGAGCAGTTCTTC	CASSPSGASYNEQFF
TRBV30	.	TRBJ2-5	.	TGTGCCTGGAGTCCCAGGGTAGAGACCCAGTACTTC	CAWSPRVETQYF
TRBV5-1	.	TRBJ2-7	.	TGCGCCAGCAGCTTACAGGGAGTAGCCTACGAGCAGTACTTC	CASSLQGVAYEQYF
TRBV6-5	.	TRBJ2-2	.	TGTGCCAGCAGCAGAAACACCGGGGAGCTGTTTTTT	CASSRNTGELFF
TRBV27	TRBD2	TRBJ2-7	.	TGTGCCAGCAGTTTTTTATTAGCGGGAGGGTCCGAGCAGTACTTC	CASSFLLAGGSEQYF
TRBV28	TRBD1	TRBJ1-5	.	TGTGCCAGCAGTTTATGTGTTAAGGGACAGGGTTGCAATCAGCCCCAGCATTTT	CASSLCVKGQGCNQPQHF
TRBV6-1	.	TRBJ1-2	.	TGTGCCAGCAGTACCCGAGTCGAGAACTATGGCTACACCTTC	CASSTRVENYGYTF
TRBV18	TRBD1	TRBJ1-2	few	TGTGCCAGCTCCCCCCGAACGAGGGACAGAGGTTACTATGGCTACACCTTC	CASSPRTRDRGYYGYTF
TRBV5-8	.	TRBJ2-1	.	TGTGCCAGCAGCTTAGTCCTTACAGCCTACAATGAGCAGTTCTTC	CASSLVLTAYNEQFF
TRBV23-1	.	TRBJ2-3	.	TGCGCCAGCAGGTCAGTTGGTGCGCGGTCCACAGATACGCAGTATTTT	CASRSVGARSTDTQYF
TRBV19	.	TRBJ1-1	.	TGTGCCAGTAGTATAGACCGGGACACCCTGAACACTGAAGCTTTCTTT	CASSIDRDTLNTEAFF
TRBV10-1	.	TRBJ2-2	.	TGCGCCAGCAGTTTTACAGGGATCGGGGAGCTGTTTTTT	CASSFTGIGELFF
TRBV11-2	TRBD1	TRBJ1-2	.	TGTGCCAGCAGCCCGCAAGGGCCTGGGACAGGGCAAGATGGCTACACCTTC	CASSPQGPGTGQDGYTF
TRBV6-1	.	TRBJ2-7	.	TGTGCCAGCATGAGAAAGGTCGGGAGCTACGAGCAGTACTTC	CASMRKVGSYEQYF
TRBV7-9	TRBD2	TRBJ2-5	.	TGTGCCAGCAGCTCCCATGACGGGAGGGGCGAGACCCAGTACTTC	CASSSHDGRGETQYF
TRBV28	TRBD1	TRBJ1-1	.	TGTGCCAGCATCCCGGGACAGGCCACTGAAGCTTTCTTT	CASIPGQATEAFF
TRBV9	.	TRBJ2-3	.	TGTGCCAGCAGCCCGAGGGGGGGGCACACAGATACGCAGTATTTT	CASSPRGGHTDTQYF
TRBV5-6	.	TRBJ2-5	.	TGTGCCAGCGCCTGGACTCCGCAAGAGACCCAGTACTTC	CASAWTPQETQYF
TRBV25-1	TRBD2	TRBJ2-7	.	TGTGCCAGCAGTGACCGGGGGGGTGGCGAGCAGTACTTC	CASSDRGGGEQYF
TRBV5-1	TRBD1	TRBJ1-6	.	TGCGCCAGCAGCTCCTCCGGACAGGGAAATTCACCCCTCCACTTT	CASSSSGQGNSPLHF
TRBV5-6	TRBD1	TRBJ2-1	.	TGTGCCAGCAGCTTGGTAGGACAGGGGGCGCGTGAGCAGTTCTTC	CASSLVGQGAREQFF
TRBV5-1	.	TRBJ2-2	.	TGCGCCAGCAGCTTGGGAGCGGGCAACACCGGGGAGCTGTTTTTT	CASSLGAGNTGELFF
TRBV28	.	TRBJ1-5	.	TGTGCCAGCAGCCCAACCCTGACCCTGGGACAGCCCCAGCATTTT	CASSPTLTLGQPQHF